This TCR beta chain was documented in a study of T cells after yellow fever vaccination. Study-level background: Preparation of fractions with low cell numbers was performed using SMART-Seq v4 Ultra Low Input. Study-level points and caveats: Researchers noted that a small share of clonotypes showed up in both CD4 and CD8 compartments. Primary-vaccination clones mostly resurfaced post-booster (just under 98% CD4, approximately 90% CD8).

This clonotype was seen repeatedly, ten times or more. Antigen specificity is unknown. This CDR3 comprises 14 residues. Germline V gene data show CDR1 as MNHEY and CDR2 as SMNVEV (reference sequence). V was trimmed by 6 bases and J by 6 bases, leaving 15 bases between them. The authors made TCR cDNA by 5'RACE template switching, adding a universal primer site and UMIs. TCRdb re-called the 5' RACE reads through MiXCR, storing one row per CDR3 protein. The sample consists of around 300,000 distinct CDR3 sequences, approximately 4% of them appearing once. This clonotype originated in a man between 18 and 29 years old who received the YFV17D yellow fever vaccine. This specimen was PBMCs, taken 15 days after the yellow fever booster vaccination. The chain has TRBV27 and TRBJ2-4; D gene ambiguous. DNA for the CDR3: TGTGCCAGCAGCCCCACATATTCCCTAAACATTCAGTACTTC. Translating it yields CASSPTYSLNIQYF.